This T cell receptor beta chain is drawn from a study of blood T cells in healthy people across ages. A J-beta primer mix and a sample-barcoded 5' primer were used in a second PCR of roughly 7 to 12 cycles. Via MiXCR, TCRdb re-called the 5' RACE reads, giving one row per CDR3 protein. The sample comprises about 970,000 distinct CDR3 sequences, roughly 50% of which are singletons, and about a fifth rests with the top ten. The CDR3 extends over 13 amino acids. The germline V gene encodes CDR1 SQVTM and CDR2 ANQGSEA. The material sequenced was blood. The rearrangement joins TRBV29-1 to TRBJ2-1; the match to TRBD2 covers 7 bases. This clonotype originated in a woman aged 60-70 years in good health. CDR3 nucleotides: TGCAACGCCCCCCGAGCGGGACACAATGAGCAGTTCTTC. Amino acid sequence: CNAPRAGHNEQFF.